This passage covers 17 T cell receptor beta chains from one sample sequenced in a study of PD-L1 blockade in urothelial cancer (dated by TCRdb to 2015 to 2018). Per the publication, the time point label means: peripheral blood 6 weeks after treatment start. The library was obtained by the immunoSEQ multiplex PCR assay. In its TCRdb copy, this immuneACCESS table keeps in-frame sequences only and misses some clones. Where compared with another copy, unresolved V genes explain less than half of these, and the others have no known cause. Here the sample has about 30,000 clones; about 88% occur a single time. Of the sample, 8% is held by the ten largest clones. The specimen comprised PBMCs, sampled around atezolizumab (anti-PD-L1) treatment. All receptors come from a man of 80 years or more with urothelial cancer.

The J gene is TRBJ2-3, the V gene TRBV9; 7 bases align to TRBD2. The trim removed 0 bases at V and 5 bases at J, leaving 6 bases unmatched. This CDR3 spans 15 amino acids. Per the germline V gene, CDR1 is SGDLS and CDR2 is YYNGEE. The CDR3 DNA is TGTGCCAGCAGCGTAGATGTCGGGGAGGGAGATACGCAGTATTTT. It translates to CASSVDVGEGDTQYF.

This clone was recorded only once. This rearrangement joins TRBV5-1 to TRBJ2-7; D is uncertain. CDR3 length equals 13 residues. From germline, CDR1 is SGHRS and CDR2 YFSETQ. The V and J ends lost 4 bases and 3 bases respectively, with 11 bases between them. CDR3 DNA: TGCGCCAGCAGCCCTGCAGGCCTCTACGAGCAGTACTTC. Encoded protein: CASSPAGLYEQYF.

This sequence joins TRBV15 and TRBJ2-6; TRBD1 is a possible D gene (5 bases). Germline values: CDR1 LNHNV, CDR2 YYDKDF (reference sequence). This CDR3 has 16 residues. V lost 3 bases and J lost 3, with 12 bases in between. The CDR3 nucleotides read TGTGCCACCAGCAGCCAACTTCAGGGTGGGGCCAACGTCCTGACTTTC. Protein product: CATSSQLQGGANVLTF.

The rearrangement joins TRBV6-5 to TRBJ2-7, with 9 bases that match TRBD1. The V segment lost 4 bases and the J segment 7 bases; nucleotides outside the gene matches: 11. CDR1 is MNHEY, CDR2 SVGAGI, per germline. The CDR3 runs to 15 residues. The CDR3 DNA is TGTGCCAGCAGTTCCGGGACAGGGCATTTGGGGGAGCAGTACTTC. Residues: CASSSGTGHLGEQYF.

This sequence joins TRBV29-1 and TRBJ2-1; 9 positions agree with TRBD2. Germline lookup yields CDR1 SQVTM and CDR2 ANQGSEA. This CDR3 spans 13 amino acids. The trim removed 6 bases at V and 8 bases at J, leaving 8 bases unmatched. This CDR3 reads CSVGTSRGDEQFF. The DNA for the CDR3 is TGCAGCGTGGGGACTAGCAGGGGGGATGAGCAGTTCTTC.

The J gene is TRBJ1-2, the V gene TRBV7-9; D not resolved. V was clipped by 7 bases and J by 1 base, with 13 bases between them. This CDR3 has 14 residues. Germline CDR1 is SEHNR and CDR2 is FQNEAQ (reference sequence). Here the CDR3 DNA reads TGTGCCAGCACCCTTCCCCCGGTTAACTATGGCTACACCTTC. It is translated as CASTLPPVNYGYTF.

The chain joins TRBV19 to TRBJ2-1, with D possibly TRBD2 on 6 matching bases. V was shortened by 7 bases and J by 4 bases, with 11 bases between the two germline ends. Germline CDR1 reads LNHDA; CDR2 reads SQIVND (reference sequence). The CDR3 totals 13 residues. The CDR3: CASKSAGYNEQFF. CDR3 bases: TGTGCCAGTAAGAGCGCGGGGTACAATGAGCAGTTCTTC.

V gene TRBV6-1 combines with J gene TRBJ2-2; a possible D gene is TRBD1 (5 bases). Trimming cost V 3 bases and J 2 bases, with 7 bases left between them. Per germline, CDR1 MNHNS and CDR2 SASEGT. This CDR3 has 14 amino acids. The CDR3 protein is CASSDQGNTGELFF. DNA for the CDR3: TGTGCCAGCAGTGATCAGGGAAACACCGGGGAGCTGTTTTTT.

V usage is TRBV5-5 and J usage is TRBJ1-3; D is unresolved. Germline CDR1 is SGHKS and CDR2 is YYEKEE (reference sequence). V dropped 0 bases and J dropped 1 base, with 11 bases sitting between them. The CDR3 consists of 16 residues. In DNA form, the CDR3 reads TGTGCCAGCAGCTTGGGCGCACTCTCGTCTGGAAACACCATATATTTT. Translation gives CASSLGALSSGNTIYF.

The rearrangement links TRBV2 to TRBJ1-5; 10 nucleotides match TRBD1. Germline CDR1 SNHLY, CDR2 FYNNEI. Trimming removed 6 bases from V and 4 bases from J; junction bases left unmatched: 6. This CDR3 comprises 15 residues. The CDR3 nucleotides read TGTGCCAGCAGCTGGACAGGGGGGCGTAATCAGCCCCAGCATTTT. Translation: CASSWTGGRNQPQHF.

V is TRBV29-1 and J is TRBJ2-2; the D gene is possibly TRBD1 (6 bases). The CDR3 runs 14 residues. CDR1 is SQVTM and CDR2 is ANQGSEA in the germline V gene. The ends were cut back, 6 bases at V and 5 bases at J, with 16 bases in the middle. CDR3 coding DNA: TGCAGCGTGGTGGATAGGGGGAATACCGGGGAGCTGTTTTTT. Translating it yields CSVVDRGNTGELFF.

This chain joins TRBV7-9 and TRBJ2-5; 7 bases line up with TRBD1. The trim removed 6 bases at V and 2 bases at J, leaving 9 bases unmatched. The CDR3 sequence is 15 residues long. Germline CDR1 SEHNR, CDR2 FQNEAQ (reference sequence). CDR3 in amino acids: CASSLTGQTQETQYF. As DNA, the CDR3 is TGTGCCAGCAGTTTAACGGGACAGACGCAAGAGACCCAGTACTTC.

The chain links TRBV7-2 to TRBJ1-2; TRBD1 is a possible D gene (5 bases). Germline CDR1 and CDR2: SGHTA and FQGNSA. V was trimmed by 1 base and J by 2 bases, leaving 11 bases between them. CDR3 length: 15 amino acids. The CDR3 nucleotides read TGTGCCAGCAGCTTAGGAGGGACTACAAACTATGGCTACACCTTC. Protein sequence: CASSLGGTTNYGYTF.

The chain combines TRBV6-1 with TRBJ1-2; 7 bases line up with TRBD1. The CDR3 consists of 15 residues. The V segment lost 2 bases and the J segment 5 bases; nucleotides outside the gene matches: 8. CDR1 MNHNS and CDR2 SASEGT come from the germline V gene. The CDR3, as DNA: TGTGCCAGCAGTGAACCTGACAGGGTATCATATGGCTACACCTTC. Amino acid sequence: CASSEPDRVSYGYTF.

The chain is built from TRBV5-4 and TRBJ2-1, with TRBD2 as a possible D gene (6 bases). This CDR3 spans 15 amino acids. Trimming took off 3 bases at V and 0 bases at J, with 10 bases between the two ends. Germline V lookup: CDR1 SGHNT, CDR2 YYREEE (reference sequence). CDR3 sequence reads: CASSSGGGSYNEQFF. In nucleotides, the CDR3 is TGTGCCAGCAGCTCCGGGGGTGGCTCCTACAATGAGCAGTTCTTC.

The chain has TRBV6-1 and TRBJ1-1; D is uncertain. Trimming removed 2 bases from V and 0 bases from J, with 7 bases in between. The CDR3 totals 14 residues. CDR1 MNHNS and CDR2 SASEGT come from the germline V gene. The CDR3 region has the DNA TGTGCCAGCAGTGAATGGCAGATGAACACTGAAGCTTTCTTT. Protein sequence: CASSEWQMNTEAFF.

This sequence joins TRBV30 and TRBJ1-1; tentative D call: TRBD1 (5 bases). V shed 1 base and J shed 1 base, with 10 bases lying between them. This CDR3 contains 14 residues. In germline, CDR1 is GTSNPN, CDR2 SVGIG (reference sequence). CDR3 sequence: CAWSAGGGNTEAFF. CDR3 nucleotide sequence: TGTGCCTGGAGTGCCGGCGGGGGGAACACTGAAGCTTTCTTT.